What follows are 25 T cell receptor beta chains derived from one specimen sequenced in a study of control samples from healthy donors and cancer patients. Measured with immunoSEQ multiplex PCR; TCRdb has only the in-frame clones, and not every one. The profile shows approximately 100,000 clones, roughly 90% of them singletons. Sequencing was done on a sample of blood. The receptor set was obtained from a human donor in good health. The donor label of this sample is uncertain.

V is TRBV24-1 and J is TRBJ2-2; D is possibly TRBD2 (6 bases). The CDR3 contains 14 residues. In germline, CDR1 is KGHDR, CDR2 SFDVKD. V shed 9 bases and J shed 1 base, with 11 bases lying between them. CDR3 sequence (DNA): TGTGCCACCGGGGGGACGGAGAACACCGGGGAGCTGTTTTTT. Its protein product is CATGGTENTGELFF.

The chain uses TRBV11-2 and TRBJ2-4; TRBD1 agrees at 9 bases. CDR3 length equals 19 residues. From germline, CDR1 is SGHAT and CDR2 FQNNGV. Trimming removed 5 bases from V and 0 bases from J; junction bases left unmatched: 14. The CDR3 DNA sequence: TGTGCCAGCAGCCAGCACGGGACAGGGACCGGTATAGCCAAAAACATTCAGTACTTC. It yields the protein CASSQHGTGTGIAKNIQYF.

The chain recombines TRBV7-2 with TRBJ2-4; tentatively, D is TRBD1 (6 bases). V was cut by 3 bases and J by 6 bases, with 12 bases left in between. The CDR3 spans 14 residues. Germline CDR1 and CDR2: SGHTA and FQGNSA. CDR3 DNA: TGTGCCAGCAGCTTGGGGGCAGGACTAAACATTCAGTACTTC. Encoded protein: CASSLGAGLNIQYF.

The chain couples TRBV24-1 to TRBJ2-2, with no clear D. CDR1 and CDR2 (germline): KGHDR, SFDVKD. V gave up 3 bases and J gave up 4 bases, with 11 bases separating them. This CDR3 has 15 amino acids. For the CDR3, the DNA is TGTGCCACCAGTGATCCGCGGCAGCCCACCGGGGAGCTGTTTTTT. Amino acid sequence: CATSDPRQPTGELFF.

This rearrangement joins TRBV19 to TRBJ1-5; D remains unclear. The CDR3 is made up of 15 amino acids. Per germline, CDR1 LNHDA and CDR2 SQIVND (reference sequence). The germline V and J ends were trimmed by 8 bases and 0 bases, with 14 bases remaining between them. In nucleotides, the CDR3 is TGTGCCAGTGGGTTCCGGCCACCTAGCAATCAGCCCCAGCATTTT. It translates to CASGFRPPSNQPQHF.

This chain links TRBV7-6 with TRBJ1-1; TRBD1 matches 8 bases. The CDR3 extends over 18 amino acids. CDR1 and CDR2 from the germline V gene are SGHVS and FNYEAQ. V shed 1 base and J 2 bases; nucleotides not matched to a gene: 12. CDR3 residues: CASSLGSIRQGNNTEAFF. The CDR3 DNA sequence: TGTGCCAGCAGCTTAGGGTCAATTCGACAGGGGAATAACACTGAAGCTTTCTTT.

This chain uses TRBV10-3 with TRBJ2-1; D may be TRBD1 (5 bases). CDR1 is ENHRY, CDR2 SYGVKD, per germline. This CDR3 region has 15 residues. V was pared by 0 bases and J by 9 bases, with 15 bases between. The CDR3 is CAISESASGKGEQFF. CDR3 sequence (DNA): TGTGCCATCAGTGAGTCAGCTTCAGGGAAAGGTGAGCAGTTCTTC.

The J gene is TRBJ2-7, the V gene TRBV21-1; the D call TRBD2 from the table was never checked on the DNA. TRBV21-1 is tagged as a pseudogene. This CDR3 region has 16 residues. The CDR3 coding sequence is TGTGCCAGCAGCAAAGGGGAGGGGCAGTTAAGCAACGAGCAGTACGTC. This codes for CASSKGEGQLSNEQYV.

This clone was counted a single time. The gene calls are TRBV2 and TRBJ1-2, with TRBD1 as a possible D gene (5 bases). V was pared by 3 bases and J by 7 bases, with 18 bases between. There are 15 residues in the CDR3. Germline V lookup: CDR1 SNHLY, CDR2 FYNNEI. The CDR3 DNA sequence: TGTGCCAGCAGTGATCCATCTTTAGGGGATTTTGGCTACACCTTC. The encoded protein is CASSDPSLGDFGYTF.

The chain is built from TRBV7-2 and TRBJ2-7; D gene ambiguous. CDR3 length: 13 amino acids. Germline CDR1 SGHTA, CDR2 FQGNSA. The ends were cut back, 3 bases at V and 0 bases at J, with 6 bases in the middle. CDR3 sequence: CASSFGSSYEQYV. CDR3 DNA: TGTGCCAGCAGCTTTGGCAGCTCCTACGAGCAGTACGTC.

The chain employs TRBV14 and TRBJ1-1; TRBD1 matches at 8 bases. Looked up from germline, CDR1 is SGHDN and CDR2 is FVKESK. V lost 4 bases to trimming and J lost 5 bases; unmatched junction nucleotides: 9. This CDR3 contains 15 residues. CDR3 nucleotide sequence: TGTGCCAGCAGCCTCCGGACAGGGAGGGAGACTGAAGCTTTCTTT. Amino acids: CASSLRTGRETEAFF.

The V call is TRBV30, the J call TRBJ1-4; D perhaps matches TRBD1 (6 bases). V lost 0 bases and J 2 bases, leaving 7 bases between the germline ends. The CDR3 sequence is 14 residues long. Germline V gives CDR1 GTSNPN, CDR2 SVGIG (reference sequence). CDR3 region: CAWSVGGTNEKLFF. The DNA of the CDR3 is TGTGCCTGGAGTGTAGGGGGGACTAATGAAAAACTGTTTTTT.

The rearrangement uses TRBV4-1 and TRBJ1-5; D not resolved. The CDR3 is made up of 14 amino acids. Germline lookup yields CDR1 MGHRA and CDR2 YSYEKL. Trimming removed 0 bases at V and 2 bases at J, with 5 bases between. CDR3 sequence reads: CASSQEWGNQPQHF. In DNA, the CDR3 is TGCGCCAGCAGCCAAGAGTGGGGCAATCAGCCCCAGCATTTT.

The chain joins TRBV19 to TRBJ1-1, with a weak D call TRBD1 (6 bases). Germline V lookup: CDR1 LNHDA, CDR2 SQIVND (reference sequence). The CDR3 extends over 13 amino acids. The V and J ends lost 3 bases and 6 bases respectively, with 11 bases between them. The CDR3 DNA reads TGTGCCAGTAGTATCCAGGGGTTCGCTGAAGCTTTCTTT. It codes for CASSIQGFAEAFF.

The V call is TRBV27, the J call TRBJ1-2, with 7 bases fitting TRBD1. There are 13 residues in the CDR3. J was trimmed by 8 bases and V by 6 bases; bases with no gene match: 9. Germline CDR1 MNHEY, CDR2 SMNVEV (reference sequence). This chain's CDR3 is CASRSEGALGYTF. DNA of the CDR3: TGTGCCAGCAGGTCGGAGGGGGCGCTGGGCTACACCTTC.

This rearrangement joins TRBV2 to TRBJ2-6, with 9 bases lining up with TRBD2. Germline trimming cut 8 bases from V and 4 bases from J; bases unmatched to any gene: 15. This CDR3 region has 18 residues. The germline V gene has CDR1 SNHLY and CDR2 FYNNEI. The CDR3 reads CASWGPGGGAPGANVLTF. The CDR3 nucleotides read TGTGCCAGCTGGGGGCCAGGCGGGGGGGCCCCCGGGGCCAACGTCCTGACTTTC.

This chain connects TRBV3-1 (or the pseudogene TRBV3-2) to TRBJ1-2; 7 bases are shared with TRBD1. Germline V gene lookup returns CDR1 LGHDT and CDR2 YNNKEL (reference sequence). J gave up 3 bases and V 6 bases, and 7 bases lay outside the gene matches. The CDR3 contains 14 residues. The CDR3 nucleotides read TGTGCCAGCAGTTTTAGAACAGGGGACTATGGCTACACCTTC. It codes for CASSFRTGDYGYTF.

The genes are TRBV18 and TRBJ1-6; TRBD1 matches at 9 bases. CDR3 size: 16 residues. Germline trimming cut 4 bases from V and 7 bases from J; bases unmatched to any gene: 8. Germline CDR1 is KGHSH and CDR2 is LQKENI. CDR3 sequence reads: CASSLGQGPKNSPLHF. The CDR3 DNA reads TGTGCCAGCTCACTGGGACAGGGTCCTAAAAATTCACCCCTCCACTTT.

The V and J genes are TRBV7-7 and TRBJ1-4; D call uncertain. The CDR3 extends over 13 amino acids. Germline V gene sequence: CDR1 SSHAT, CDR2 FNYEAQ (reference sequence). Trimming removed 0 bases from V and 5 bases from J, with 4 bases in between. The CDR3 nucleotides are TGTGCCAGCAGCTTAGCTGGAAATGAAAAACTGTTTTTT. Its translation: CASSLAGNEKLFF.

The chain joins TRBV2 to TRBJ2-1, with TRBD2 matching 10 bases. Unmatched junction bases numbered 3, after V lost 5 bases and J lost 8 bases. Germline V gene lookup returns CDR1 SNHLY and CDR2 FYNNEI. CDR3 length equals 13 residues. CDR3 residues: CASSKTSGYEQFF. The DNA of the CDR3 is TGTGCCAGCAGTAAGACTAGCGGGTATGAGCAGTTCTTC. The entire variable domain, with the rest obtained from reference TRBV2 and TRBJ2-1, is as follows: EPEVTQTPSHQVTQMGQEVILRCVPISNHLYFYWYRQILGQKVEFLVSFYNNEISEKSEIFDDQFSVERPDGSNFTLKIRSTKLEDSAMYFCASSKTSGYEQFFGPGTRLTVL.

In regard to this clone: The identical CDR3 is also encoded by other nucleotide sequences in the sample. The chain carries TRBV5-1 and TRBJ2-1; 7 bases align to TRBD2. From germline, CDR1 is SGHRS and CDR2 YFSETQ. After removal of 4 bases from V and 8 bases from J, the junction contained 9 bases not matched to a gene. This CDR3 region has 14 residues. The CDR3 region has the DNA TGCGCCAGCAGCCCATGGGGGGGTCGGGATGAGCAGTTCTTC. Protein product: CASSPWGGRDEQFF.

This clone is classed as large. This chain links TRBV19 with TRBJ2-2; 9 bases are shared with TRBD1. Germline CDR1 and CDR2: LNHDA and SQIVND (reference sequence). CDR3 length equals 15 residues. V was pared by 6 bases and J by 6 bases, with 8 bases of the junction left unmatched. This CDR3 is CASSDRDRESGELFF. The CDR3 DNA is TGTGCCAGTAGCGACCGGGACAGGGAGTCCGGGGAGCTGTTTTTT.

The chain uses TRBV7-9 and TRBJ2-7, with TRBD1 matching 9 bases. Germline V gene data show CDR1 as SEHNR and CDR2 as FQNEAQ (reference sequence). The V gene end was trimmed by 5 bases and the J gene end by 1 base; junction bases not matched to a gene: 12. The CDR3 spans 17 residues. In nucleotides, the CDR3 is TGTGCCAGCAGCCGAGCCGGGACAGGGCTCCTGTCCTACGAGCAGTACGTC. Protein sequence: CASSRAGTGLLSYEQYV.

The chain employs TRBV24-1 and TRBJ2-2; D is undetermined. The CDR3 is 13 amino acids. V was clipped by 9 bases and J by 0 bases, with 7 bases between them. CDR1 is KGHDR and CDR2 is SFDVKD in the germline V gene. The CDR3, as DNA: TGTGCCACCCGACCCTCGAACACCGGGGAGCTGTTTTTT. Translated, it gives CATRPSNTGELFF.

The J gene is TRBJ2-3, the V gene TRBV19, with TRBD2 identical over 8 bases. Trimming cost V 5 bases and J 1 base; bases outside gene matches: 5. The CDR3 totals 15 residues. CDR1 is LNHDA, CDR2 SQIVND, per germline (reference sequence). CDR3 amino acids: CASSPLAARTDTQYF. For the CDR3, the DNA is TGTGCCAGTAGTCCACTAGCGGCACGCACAGATACGCAGTATTTT.